The entry below describes one TCR beta chain. Its cognate antigen is unknown. The isolated RNA, all of it, was reverse transcribed, so expressed TCRB transcripts were what got sequenced. The method was immunoSEQ multiplex PCR; TCRdb's version includes in-frame clones alone and lacks a portion of them. The sample includes 300,000 or so clones, about a tenth seen only once; the top ten take 0.9% to 1.1%. This sample stems from a study of beta chain features in type 1 diabetes. The CDR3 loop spans 14 amino acids. CDR1 is MDHEN and CDR2 is SYDVKM in the germline V gene. The ends were cut back, 5 bases at V and 0 bases at J, with 10 bases in the middle. Whole-study results and caveats: Any HLA effect on TCRB rearrangement was left unresolved by small sub-analyses. In all four CD4+ subsets, TCRB CDR3 length was significantly, moderately reduced in type 1 diabetes.

The chain carries TRBV28 and TRBJ1-2; TRBD1 might be the D (5 bases). The sequenced sample consisted of central memory CD4+ T cells from blood. The TCR was taken from a man younger than 45 with type 1 diabetes. In nucleotides, the CDR3 is TGTGCCAGCAGTACGACAGTTACTAACTATGGCTACACCTTC. Its translation: CASSTTVTNYGYTF.